Presented here are 5 T cell receptor beta chains from one specimen sequenced in a study of regulatory T cells in long-lasting Graves disease. For TCR beta, libraries came from iRepertoire HTBI primers and Arm-PCR of CDR3 regions. TCRdb redid the calling of the multiplex PCR reads with MiXCR, one entry per CDR3 protein. This sample has 600,000 to 800,000 distinct CDR3 sequences; about 30% occur once, and the top ten carry 40% to 50%. Time point reported: persistent/refractory GD, antithyroid drugs over 5 years with positive TRAb. Following extraction of RNA from PBMCs, that RNA was used to make the TCR library. The starting material was peripheral blood mononuclear cells (PBMCs), obtained when the disease was refractory, from a patient treated with antithyroid drugs. These receptors all stem from a female donor with Graves disease.

The gene calls are TRBV6-2 or TRBV6-3 and TRBJ1-5, with D perhaps matching TRBD1 (5 bases). The germline CDR1 and CDR2 sequences are MNHEY and SVGEGT. V dropped 2 bases and J dropped 2 bases, with 10 bases sitting between them. The CDR3 sequence is 15 residues long. DNA for the CDR3: TGTGCCAGCAGTTACACACAGGCGGGCAATCAGCCCCAGCATTTT. This encodes CASSYTQAGNQPQHF.

This clonotype has a single count. The genes are TRBV5-5 and TRBJ1-1; D is uncertain. The CDR3 length is 15 residues. V lost 2 bases, J lost 0 bases, and 11 bases lay in between. Germline CDR1 is SGHKS and CDR2 is YYEKEE (reference sequence). The CDR3 DNA sequence: TGTGCCAGCAGCTTATGGAGTACAATGAACACTGAAGCTTTCTTT. The encoded protein is CASSLWSTMNTEAFF.

The chain has TRBV4-1 and TRBJ2-3; the match to TRBD2 covers 14 bases. V gave up 2 bases and J gave up 0 bases; unmatched junction bases: 4. Germline CDR1 and CDR2: MGHRA and YSYEKL. This CDR3 region has 18 residues. The CDR3, as DNA: TGCGCCAGCAGCCAACAAGGGACTAGCGGGAGCAGCACAGATACGCAGTATTTT. This gives the protein CASSQQGTSGSSTDTQYF.

This chain joins TRBV20-1 and TRBJ2-7; D is possibly TRBD1 (6 bases). Germline V gene sequence: CDR1 DFQATT, CDR2 SNEGSKA (reference sequence). The CDR3 has 13 amino acids. Between the trimmed V and J ends, which lost 1 base and 6 bases, there was a span of 13 bases. CDR3 sequence reads: CSARAGQGLEQYF. The DNA for the CDR3 is TGCAGTGCTAGAGCGGGGCAGGGGCTCGAGCAGTACTTC.

The chain joins TRBV20-1 to TRBJ1-1; TRBD1 matches 7 bases. The trim removed 0 bases at V and 2 bases at J, leaving 3 bases unmatched. The CDR3 is 14 residues long. CDR1 and CDR2 (germline): DFQATT, SNEGSKA (reference sequence). In nucleotides, the CDR3 is TGCAGTGCTAGAGATAGGGACAGAAACACTGAAGCTTTCTTT. Protein product: CSARDRDRNTEAFF.